This entry features one TCR beta chain sequence. The antigen is unknown. The sample comes from a study of cytomegalovirus exposure and HLA in healthy donors. Study-wide points: Previously analyzed data showed that most TCR beta V segments were productive at a frequency of about 87% or about 30%.

The PCR had 60 Vbeta and 13 Jbeta primers. Sequencing used immunoSEQ multiplex PCR; TCRdb keeps in-frame clones, though not all of them. The sample lists 150,000 or so clones, approximately 84% occurring once. The CDR3 is 16 residues long. Germline lookup yields CDR1 MNHNY and CDR2 SVGAGI (reference sequence). Trimming left V 4 bases short and J 4 bases short, with 19 bases between. The chain couples TRBV6-6 to TRBJ1-1; weak D call: TRBD1 (6 bases). This clonotype was obtained from a man in his late teens or twenties in good health and CMV-seropositive. The sample consisted of PBMCs. DNA of the CDR3: TGTGCCAGCAGTTCCCAGTTAACAGGGTCCGGCACTGAAGCTTTCTTT. This sequence encodes CASSSQLTGSGTEAFF.